This T cell receptor (beta chain) came from a study of T cell responses to AZD1222 COVID-19 vaccine. Study-level points and caveats: Breadth and depth of Spike-specific TCRs rose after two AZD1222 doses.

CDR1 and CDR2 (germline): MDHEN, SYDVKM. Trimming removed 4 bases from V and 9 bases from J; junction bases left unmatched: 2. This CDR3 spans 11 amino acids. A word on this clone: Its antigen is not known.

TCRdb keeps only in-frame clones here, not all; method: immunoSEQ multiplex PCR. The data show 80,000 to 130,000 clones, around nine tenths seen once. The TCR comes from an adult in good health. The chain couples TRBV28 to TRBJ1-1, with 7 bases fitting TRBD1. Sequencing used peripheral blood, obtained on day 0 of AZD1222 vaccination. DNA for the CDR3: TGTGCCAGCAGTTCGACAGGGAAAGCTTTCTTT. Translation: CASSSTGKAFF.